A selection of T cell receptor beta chains follows, all from one sample in a study of CD8 T cells in Susac syndrome. One entry per CDR3 protein, called by TCRdb with MiXCR from the immunoSEQ multiplex PCR reads. The sample records tens of thousands of distinct CDR3 sequences, approximately 94% being singletons. Sample: CD8+ T cells from PBMCs. The receptors shown here come from a human donor in good health. The CDR3 runs from the conserved cysteine through the conserved F or W. The D gene is left open where the match is weak. Clone size is given for some rows only: seen once, a few or many times, or a class if the clone is expanded.

CDR3: CASSPDYSSYNEQFF
DNA: TGTGCCAGCAGCCCGGACTACAGCTCCTACAATGAGCAGTTCTTC
J: TRBJ2-1
D: NA
V: TRBV9
size: NA

CDR3: CASVDGTNANTGELFF
DNA: TGTGCCAGCGTTGATGGGACAAACGCGAACACCGGGGAGCTGTTTTTT
J: TRBJ2-2
D: NA
V: TRBV7-9
size: NA

CDR3: CSARDLRGRYTEAFF
DNA: TGCAGTGCTAGAGATCTACGGGGGCGGTACACTGAAGCTTTCTTT
J: TRBJ1-1
D: NA
V: TRBV20-1
size: NA

CDR3: CASSQPRVWDTDTQYF
DNA: TGCGCCAGCAGCCAGCCTCGGGTTTGGGACACAGATACGCAGTATTTT
J: TRBJ2-3
D: NA
V: TRBV4-1
size: NA

CDR3: CASSQVRVVGENPQHF
DNA: TGTGCCAGCAGCCAAGTACGGGTGGTCGGGGAGAATCCCCAGCATTTT
J: TRBJ1-5
D: NA
V: TRBV16
size: NA

CDR3: CASGRQPQHF
DNA: TGTGCCAGCGGGCGTCAGCCCCAGCATTTT
J: TRBJ1-5
D: NA
V: TRBV27
size: once

CDR3: CASSPASHIGTGFADTQYF
DNA: TGTGCCAGCAGTCCCGCCTCCCATATTGGGACAGGGTTCGCAGATACGCAGTATTTT
J: TRBJ2-3
D: TRBD1
V: TRBV27
size: NA

CDR3: CASRYTGDSNQPQHF
DNA: TGTGCCAGCAGATACACGGGGGATAGCAATCAGCCCCAGCATTTT
J: TRBJ1-5
D: NA
V: TRBV6-1
size: NA

CDR3: CSAVCQETQYF
DNA: TGCAGTGCTGTGTGCCAAGAGACCCAGTACTTC
J: TRBJ2-5
D: NA
V: TRBV20-1
size: once

CDR3: CASSHTPGYNEQFF
DNA: TGTGCCAGCAGCCATACCCCGGGGTACAATGAGCAGTTCTTC
J: TRBJ2-1
D: NA
V: TRBV3-1
size: NA

CDR3: CASSLVYLAGGPNEQFF
DNA: TGTGCCAGCAGTTTAGTCTATCTAGCGGGGGGGCCCAATGAGCAGTTCTTC
J: TRBJ2-1
D: TRBD2
V: TRBV12-3/TRBV12-4
size: NA

CDR3: CAWSGPSDTQYF
DNA: TGTGCCTGGAGCGGCCCGTCAGATACGCAGTATTTT
J: TRBJ2-3
D: NA
V: TRBV30
size: NA

CDR3: CASSQTHRVGYGYTF
DNA: TGCGCCAGCAGCCAGACCCACAGGGTAGGGTATGGCTACACCTTC
J: TRBJ1-2
D: NA
V: TRBV4-3
size: NA

CDR3: CASSDQGVIANEQFF
DNA: TGTGCCAGCAGCGATCAGGGCGTAATTGCCAATGAGCAGTTCTTC
J: TRBJ2-1
D: NA
V: TRBV9
size: NA

CDR3: CASSDSGRATDTQYF
DNA: TGTGCCAGCAGTGATAGCGGGAGGGCCACAGATACGCAGTATTTT
J: TRBJ2-3
D: TRBD2
V: TRBV6-4
size: NA

CDR3: CASSPGQGDGYTF
DNA: TGTGCCAGCTCCCCGGGACAGGGGGACGGCTACACCTTC
J: TRBJ1-2
D: TRBD1
V: TRBV28
size: NA

CDR3: CASSFRQEAEQYF
DNA: TGTGCCAGCAGTTTTCGGCAGGAGGCCGAGCAGTACTTC
J: TRBJ2-7
D: NA
V: TRBV27
size: NA

CDR3: CASSFARGTDTQYF
DNA: TGTGCCAGCAGTTTTGCCCGGGGGACAGATACGCAGTATTTT
J: TRBJ2-3
D: NA
V: TRBV27
size: NA

CDR3: CASSVAGNYGYTF
DNA: TGTGCCAGCAGCGTAGCGGGGAACTATGGCTACACCTTC
J: TRBJ1-2
D: NA
V: TRBV9
size: NA

CDR3: CASSLSRRGNAETQYF
DNA: TGTGCCAGCAGCTTAAGTCGGCGGGGCAATGCGGAGACCCAGTACTTC
J: TRBJ2-5
D: NA
V: TRBV7-9
size: NA

CDR3: CASTGLEHTGELFF
DNA: TGTGCCAGCACGGGACTAGAACACACCGGGGAGCTGTTTTTT
J: TRBJ2-2
D: TRBD2
V: TRBV6-1
size: NA

CDR3: CASNVQYQPQHF
DNA: TGTGCCAGCAACGTCCAATATCAGCCCCAGCATTTT
J: TRBJ1-5
D: NA
V: TRBV12-3/TRBV12-4
size: NA

CDR3: CATSPGTPGYTF
DNA: TGTGCCACCAGTCCCGGGACACCGGGCTACACCTTC
J: TRBJ1-2
D: NA
V: TRBV15
size: once

CDR3: CASSSREGNYNEQFF
DNA: TGTGCCAGCAGCTCTCGGGAGGGGAACTACAATGAGCAGTTCTTC
J: TRBJ2-1
D: TRBD2
V: TRBV7-6
size: NA

CDR3: CASSLNPGQGSSSYNEQFF
DNA: TGTGCCAGCAGCTTAAATCCCGGACAGGGGTCTAGCTCCTACAATGAGCAGTTCTTC
J: TRBJ2-1
D: TRBD1
V: TRBV7-6
size: NA

CDR3: CASSLRQGAGEQFF
DNA: TGCGCCAGCAGCCTTAGACAGGGTGCGGGTGAGCAGTTCTTC
J: TRBJ2-1
D: TRBD1
V: TRBV4-3
size: NA

CDR3: CASRGTSGGHNYNEQFF
DNA: TGTGCCAGCAGGGGGACTAGCGGGGGGCACAACTACAATGAGCAGTTCTTC
J: TRBJ2-1
D: TRBD2
V: TRBV2
size: NA

CDR3: CSARELMGSSLRTQYF
DNA: TGCAGTGCTAGAGAGCTCATGGGTTCGTCCCTGAGGACCCAGTACTTC
J: TRBJ2-5
D: NA
V: TRBV20-1
size: NA

CDR3: CASSLGAGGSYEQYF
DNA: TGTGCCAGCAGTCTGGGAGCTGGGGGCTCCTACGAGCAGTACTTC
J: TRBJ2-7
D: NA
V: TRBV13
size: NA

CDR3: CASSEYYLPKAHSYEQYF
DNA: TGTGCCAGCAGTGAATATTATCTACCCAAGGCCCACTCCTACGAGCAGTACTTC
J: TRBJ2-7
D: NA
V: TRBV25-1
size: NA

CDR3: CASSLYADYSNQPQHF
DNA: TGTGCCAGCAGTTTATATGCAGACTATAGCAATCAGCCCCAGCATTTT
J: TRBJ1-5
D: NA
V: TRBV27
size: NA

CDR3: CSARGLAGDIGEQFF
DNA: TGCAGTGCTAGAGGGCTAGCGGGGGACATAGGTGAGCAGTTCTTC
J: TRBJ2-1
D: TRBD2
V: TRBV20-1
size: NA

CDR3: CASQGAGYTF
DNA: TGTGCCAGCCAGGGGGCTGGCTACACCTTC
J: TRBJ1-2
D: TRBD1
V: TRBV9
size: NA

CDR3: CSARENGIGPYQPQHF
DNA: TGCAGTGCTAGAGAAAATGGAATAGGGCCTTATCAGCCCCAGCATTTT
J: TRBJ1-5
D: NA
V: TRBV20-1
size: NA

CDR3: CASSEPRLSNEQFF
DNA: TGTGCCAGCAGTGAACCCCGACTGAGCAATGAGCAGTTCTTC
J: TRBJ2-1
D: NA
V: TRBV2
size: NA

CDR3: CASSYSGDGGFGYYYGYTF
DNA: TGTGCCAGCAGTTACTCAGGAGACGGAGGGTTCGGGTACTACTATGGCTACACCTTC
J: TRBJ1-2
D: NA
V: TRBV6-2/TRBV6-3
size: NA

CDR3: CASSPGTGENTEAFF
DNA: TGCGCCAGCAGCCCCGGGACAGGAGAGAACACTGAAGCTTTCTTT
J: TRBJ1-1
D: TRBD1
V: TRBV5-1
size: NA

CDR3: CASSQVWTANTEAFF
DNA: TGTGCCAGCAGCCAAGTTTGGACAGCGAACACTGAAGCTTTCTTT
J: TRBJ1-1
D: NA
V: TRBV14
size: NA

CDR3: CASSLIGSSYNEQFF
DNA: TGTGCCAGCAGTTTAATCGGGAGCTCCTACAATGAGCAGTTCTTC
J: TRBJ2-1
D: NA
V: TRBV27
size: NA

CDR3: CASSEALPGVDTIYF
DNA: TGTGCCAGCAGTGAAGCGCTTCCAGGGGTGGACACCATATATTTT
J: TRBJ1-3
D: NA
V: TRBV2
size: once

CDR3: CASRDRDTDTQYF
DNA: TGTGCCAGCCGGGACAGGGACACAGATACGCAGTATTTT
J: TRBJ2-3
D: TRBD1
V: TRBV9
size: NA

CDR3: CASSPPQGEETQYF
DNA: TGTGCCAGCTCACCACCGCAAGGGGAAGAGACCCAGTACTTC
J: TRBJ2-5
D: NA
V: TRBV18
size: NA

CDR3: CSVERVGPEQFF
DNA: TGCAGCGTTGAACGGGTCGGCCCTGAGCAGTTCTTC
J: TRBJ2-1
D: NA
V: TRBV29-1
size: NA

CDR3: CASSLTVEGGETQYF
DNA: TGCGCCAGCAGCCTAACCGTGGAAGGGGGAGAGACCCAGTACTTC
J: TRBJ2-5
D: NA
V: TRBV4-3
size: NA

CDR3: CASSLYRDGWIRNYGYTF
DNA: TGCGCCAGCAGCTTGTACAGGGATGGATGGATTCGTAACTATGGCTACACCTTC
J: TRBJ1-2
D: NA
V: TRBV5-1
size: once